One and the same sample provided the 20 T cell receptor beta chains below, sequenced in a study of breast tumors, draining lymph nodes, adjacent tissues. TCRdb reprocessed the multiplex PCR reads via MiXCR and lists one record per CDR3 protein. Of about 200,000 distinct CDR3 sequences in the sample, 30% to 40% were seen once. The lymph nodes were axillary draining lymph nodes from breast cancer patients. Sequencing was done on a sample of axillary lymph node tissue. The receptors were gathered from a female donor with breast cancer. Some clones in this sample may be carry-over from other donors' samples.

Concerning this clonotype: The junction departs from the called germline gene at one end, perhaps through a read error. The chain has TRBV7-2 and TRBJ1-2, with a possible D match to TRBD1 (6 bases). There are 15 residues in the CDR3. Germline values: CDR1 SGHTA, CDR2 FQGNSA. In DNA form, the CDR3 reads TGTGCCAGCAGCCTAGAAGGGGGAAGTATCTATGACTACACCTTC. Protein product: CASSLEGGSIYDYTF.

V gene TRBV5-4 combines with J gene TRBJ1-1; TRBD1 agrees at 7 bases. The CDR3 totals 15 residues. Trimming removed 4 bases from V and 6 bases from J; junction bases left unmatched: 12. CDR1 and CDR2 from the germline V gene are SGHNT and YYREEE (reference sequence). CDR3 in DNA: TGTGCCAGCAGCCCCTACGGACAGGAAGGTTCTGAAGCTTTCTTT. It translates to CASSPYGQEGSEAFF.

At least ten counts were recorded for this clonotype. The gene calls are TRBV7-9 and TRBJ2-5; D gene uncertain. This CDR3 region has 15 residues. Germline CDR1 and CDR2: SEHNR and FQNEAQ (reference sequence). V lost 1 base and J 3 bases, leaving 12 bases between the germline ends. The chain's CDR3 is CASSLVLGIEETQYF. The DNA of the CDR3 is TGTGCCAGCAGCTTAGTTTTAGGGATCGAAGAGACCCAGTACTTC.

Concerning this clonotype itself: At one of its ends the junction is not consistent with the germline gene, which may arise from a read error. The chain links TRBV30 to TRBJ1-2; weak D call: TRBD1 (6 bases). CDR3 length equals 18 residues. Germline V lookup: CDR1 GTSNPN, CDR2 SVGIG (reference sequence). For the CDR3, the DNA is TGTGCCTCGACTAGGGGGGGCGGAATAATGACAAGTGACTATAGCTACACCTTC. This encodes CASTRGGGIMTSDYSYTF.

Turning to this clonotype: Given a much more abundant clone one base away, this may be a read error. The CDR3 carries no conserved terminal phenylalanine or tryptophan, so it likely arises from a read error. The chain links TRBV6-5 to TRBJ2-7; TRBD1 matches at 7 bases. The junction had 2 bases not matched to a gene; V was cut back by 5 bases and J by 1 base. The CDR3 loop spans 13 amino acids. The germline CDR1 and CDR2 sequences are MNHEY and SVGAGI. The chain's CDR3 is CASSRDRSYEQYL. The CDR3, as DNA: TGTGCCAGCAGTAGGGACAGATCCTACGAGCAGTACTTA.

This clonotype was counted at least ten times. The CDR3 loop reads CASSFAGAAETQYF. CDR3 bases: TGTGCCAGCAGCTTTGCGGGAGCGGCAGAGACCCAGTACTTC. The chain couples TRBV7-2 to TRBJ2-5; TRBD2 matches at 7 bases. V gave up 3 bases and J gave up 4 bases; unmatched junction bases: 5. Germline-derived CDR1 and CDR2 are SGHTA and FQGNSA. This CDR3 comprises 14 residues. Together with reference TRBV7-2 and TRBJ2-5, the CDR3 gives the full variable domain: GAGVSQSPSNKVTEKGKDVELRCDPISGHTALYWYRQSLGQGLEFLIYFQGNSAPDKSGLPSDRFSAERTGGSVSTLTIQRTQQEDSAVYLCASSFAGAAETQYFGPGTRLLVL.

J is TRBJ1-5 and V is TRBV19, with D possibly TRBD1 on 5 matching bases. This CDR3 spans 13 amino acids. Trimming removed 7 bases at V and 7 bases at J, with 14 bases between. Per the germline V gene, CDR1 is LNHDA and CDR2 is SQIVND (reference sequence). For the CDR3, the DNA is TGTGCCAGTAATCAGCGGGGGTTGCAGCCCCAGCATTTT. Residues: CASNQRGLQPQHF.

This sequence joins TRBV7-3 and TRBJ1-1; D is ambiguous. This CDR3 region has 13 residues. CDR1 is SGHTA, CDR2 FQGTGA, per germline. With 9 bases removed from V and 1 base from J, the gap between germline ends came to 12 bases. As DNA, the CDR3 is TGTGCCAGTTCTCGAGGCGCGAACACTGAAGCTTTCTTT. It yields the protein CASSRGANTEAFF.

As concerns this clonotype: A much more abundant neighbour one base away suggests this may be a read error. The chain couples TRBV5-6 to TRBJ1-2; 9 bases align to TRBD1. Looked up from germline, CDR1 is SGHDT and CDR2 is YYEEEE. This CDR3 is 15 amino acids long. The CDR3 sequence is CASSPGQGFNYGHTF. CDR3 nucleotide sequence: TGTGCCAGCAGCCCTGGACAGGGGTTTAACTATGGCCACACCTTC.

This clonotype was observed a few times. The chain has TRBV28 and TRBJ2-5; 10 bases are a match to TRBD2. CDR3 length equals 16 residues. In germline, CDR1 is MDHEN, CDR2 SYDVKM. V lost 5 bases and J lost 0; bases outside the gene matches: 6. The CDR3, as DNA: TGTGCCAGCAGTCCGTGGACTAGCGGAGACCAAGAGACCCAGTACTTC. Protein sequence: CASSPWTSGDQETQYF. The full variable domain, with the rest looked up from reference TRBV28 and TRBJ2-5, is DVKVTQSSRYLVKRTGEKVFLECVQDMDHENMFWYRQDPGLGLRLIYFSYDVKMKEKGDIPEGYSVSREKKERFSLILESASTNQTSMYLCASSPWTSGDQETQYFGPGTRLLVL.

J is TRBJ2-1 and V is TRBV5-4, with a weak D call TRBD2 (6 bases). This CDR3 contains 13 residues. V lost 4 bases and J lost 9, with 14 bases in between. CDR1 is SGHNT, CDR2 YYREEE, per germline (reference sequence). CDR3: CASSAPRGGEQFF. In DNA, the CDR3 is TGTGCCAGCAGCGCCCCCCGGGGAGGTGAGCAGTTCTTC.

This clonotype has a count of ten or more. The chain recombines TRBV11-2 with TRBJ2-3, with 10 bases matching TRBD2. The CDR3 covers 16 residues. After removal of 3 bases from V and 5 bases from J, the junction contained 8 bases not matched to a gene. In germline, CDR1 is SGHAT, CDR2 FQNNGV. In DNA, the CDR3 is TGTGCCAGCAGCTTTGACCTAGCGGGAGTGGGAGATACGCAGTATTTT. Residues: CASSFDLAGVGDTQYF.

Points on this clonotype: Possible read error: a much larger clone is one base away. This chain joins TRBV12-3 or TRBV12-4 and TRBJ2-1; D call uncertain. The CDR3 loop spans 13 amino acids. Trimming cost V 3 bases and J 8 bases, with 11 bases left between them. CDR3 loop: CASSFGWNDEQFF. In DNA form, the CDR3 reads TGTGCCAGCAGTTTCGGTTGGAACGATGAGCAGTTCTTC.

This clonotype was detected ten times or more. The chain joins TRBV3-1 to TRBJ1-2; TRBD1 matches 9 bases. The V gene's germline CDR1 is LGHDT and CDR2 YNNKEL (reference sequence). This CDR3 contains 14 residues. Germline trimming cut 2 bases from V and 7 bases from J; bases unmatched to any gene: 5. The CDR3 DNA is TGTGCCAGCAGCCAATGGACAGGGGAGACTGGCTACACCTTC. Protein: CASSQWTGETGYTF.

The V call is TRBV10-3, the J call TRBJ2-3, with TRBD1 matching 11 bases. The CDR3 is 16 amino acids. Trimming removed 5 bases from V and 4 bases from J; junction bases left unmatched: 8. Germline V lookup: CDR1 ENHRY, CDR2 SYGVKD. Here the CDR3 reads CAISRGQGARADTQYF. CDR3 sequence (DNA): TGTGCCATCAGTCGTGGACAGGGGGCGAGGGCAGATACGCAGTATTTT.

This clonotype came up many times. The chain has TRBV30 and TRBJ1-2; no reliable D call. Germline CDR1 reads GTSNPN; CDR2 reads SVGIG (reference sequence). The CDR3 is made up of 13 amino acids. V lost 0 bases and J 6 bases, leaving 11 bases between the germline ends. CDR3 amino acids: CAWSVRQPNGYTF. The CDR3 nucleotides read TGTGCCTGGAGTGTACGTCAGCCTAATGGCTACACCTTC.

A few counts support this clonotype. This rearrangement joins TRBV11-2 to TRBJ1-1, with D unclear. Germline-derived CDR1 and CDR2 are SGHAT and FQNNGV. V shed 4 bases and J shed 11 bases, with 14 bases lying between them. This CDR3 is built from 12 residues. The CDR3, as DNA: TGTGCCAGCAGCTCCCGAATAGTGGGGGCTTTCTTT. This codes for CASSSRIVGAFF.

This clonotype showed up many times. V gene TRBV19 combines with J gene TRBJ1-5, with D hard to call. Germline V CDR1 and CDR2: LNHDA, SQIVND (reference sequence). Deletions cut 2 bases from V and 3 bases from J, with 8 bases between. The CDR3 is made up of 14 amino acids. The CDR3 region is CASSIYTVNQPQHF. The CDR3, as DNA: TGTGCCAGTAGTATATATACAGTCAATCAGCCCCAGCATTTT.

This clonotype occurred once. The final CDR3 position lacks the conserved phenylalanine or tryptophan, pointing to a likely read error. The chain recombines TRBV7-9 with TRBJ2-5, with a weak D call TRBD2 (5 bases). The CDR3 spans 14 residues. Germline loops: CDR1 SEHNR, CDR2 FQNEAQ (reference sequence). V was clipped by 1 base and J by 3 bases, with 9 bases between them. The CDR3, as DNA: TGTGCCAGCAGCTTAGGGCTGCGGGAAGAGACCCAGTACCTC. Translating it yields CASSLGLREETQYL.

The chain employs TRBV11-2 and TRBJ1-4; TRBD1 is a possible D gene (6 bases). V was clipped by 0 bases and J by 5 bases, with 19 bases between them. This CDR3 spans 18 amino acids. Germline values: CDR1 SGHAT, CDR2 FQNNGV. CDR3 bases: TGTGCCAGCAGCTTAGATTTAGGGGGGAAAAGGTACAATGAAAAACTGTTTTTT. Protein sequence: CASSLDLGGKRYNEKLFF.